Below, one T cell receptor beta chain is given with its context. The data stem from a study of blood T cell repertoires in COVID-19. Study-level background: The United States, Italy and Spain were the sources of the acute and convalescent COVID-19 samples.

The V gene lost 6 bases and the J gene lost 1 base, with 7 bases spanning the gap. The germline V gene has CDR1 MNHEY and CDR2 SVGAGI. The CDR3 contains 12 residues. The table came from immunoSEQ multiplex PCR; TCRdb's copy has only in-frame clones and leaves some out. Of about 160,000 clones in the sample, around 92% were seen once. The TCR was taken from a man in his thirties or forties with COVID-19, enrolled during active disease. The chain couples TRBV6-5 to TRBJ2-7; no clear D. The material sequenced was peripheral blood. CDR3 amino acids: CASRRDSYEQYF. CDR3 nucleotide sequence: TGTGCCAGCAGACGCGATTCCTACGAGCAGTACTTC.